The 31 T cell receptor beta chains below come from one sample, sequenced in a study of T-cell memory formation after mild COVID-19. Each CDR3 protein gets one entry after TCRdb re-called the 5' RACE reads with MiXCR. Of about half a million distinct CDR3 sequences listed, 15% to 20% are singletons. Specimen: PBMCs or a T cell subset sorted from them (not recorded which). These receptor sequences come from an adult woman who had mild COVID-19 (a few samples of this study predate the infection). Cell type and time point are not known.

This clonotype has just a few counts. V gene TRBV5-1 combines with J gene TRBJ2-3; 13 nucleotides line up with TRBD2. The length of the CDR3 is 15 residues. CDR1 is SGHRS and CDR2 is YFSETQ in the germline V gene. The ends lost 4 bases at V and 6 bases at J; junction bases unmatched: 5. CDR3 sequence: CASSTGLAGTDTQYF. In DNA form, the CDR3 reads TGCGCCAGCAGCACGGGACTAGCGGGGACCGATACGCAGTATTTT. Filled out from reference TRBV5-1 and TRBJ2-3, the complete variable domain reads KAGVTQTPRYLIKTRGQQVTLSCSPISGHRSVSWYQQTPGQGLQFLFEYFSETQRNKGNFPGRFSGRQFSNSRSEMNVSTLELGDSALYLCASSTGLAGTDTQYFGPGTRLTVL.

This clonotype appeared a few times. The V and J genes are TRBV6-1 and TRBJ1-1; tentative D call: TRBD1 (5 bases). Trimming left V 7 bases short and J 5 bases short, with 14 bases between. The CDR3 has 13 residues. The germline gives CDR1 MNHNS, CDR2 SASEGT. The CDR3 DNA follows: TGTGCCAGCAATGGGGCCCCGAGGACTGAAGCTTTCTTT. Its protein product is CASNGAPRTEAFF.

This clonotype came up a few times. The rearrangement links TRBV6-5 to TRBJ2-4; D remains unclear. Germline V gene lookup returns CDR1 MNHEY and CDR2 SVGAGI. V lost 8 bases and J lost 0, with 14 bases in between. The CDR3 loop spans 15 amino acids. The CDR3, as DNA: TGTGCCAGCCGAGAACAACTGTCAGCCAAAAACATTCAGTACTTC. Its protein is CASREQLSAKNIQYF.

The rearrangement joins TRBV6-1 to TRBJ1-5; maybe TRBD1 (6 bases). Trimming removed 6 bases from V and 5 bases from J, with 8 bases in between. There are 12 residues in the CDR3. Looked up from germline, CDR1 is MNHNS and CDR2 is SASEGT. In DNA, the CDR3 is TGTGCCAGCAGCCACAGGGATCAGCCCCAGCATTTT. This sequence encodes CASSHRDQPQHF.

This clonotype was detected a few times. The V and J genes are TRBV5-1 and TRBJ2-1; D unclear. Trimming cost V 1 base and J 5 bases, with 10 bases left between them. CDR3 length equals 14 residues. Germline V gene data show CDR1 as SGHRS and CDR2 as YFSETQ. CDR3 amino acids: CASSLPSANNEQFF. The CDR3 nucleotides are TGCGCCAGCAGCTTGCCCAGCGCGAACAATGAGCAGTTCTTC.

This clonotype has a handful of counts. This chain joins TRBV5-1 and TRBJ2-2; D call uncertain. The germline CDR1 and CDR2 sequences are SGHRS and YFSETQ. V lost 0 bases to trimming and J lost 2 bases, with 14 bases between them. This CDR3 has 17 amino acids. The CDR3 here is CASSLAGIGVNTGELFF. The CDR3 DNA is TGCGCCAGCAGCTTGGCCGGTATAGGCGTTAACACCGGGGAGCTGTTTTTT.

This clonotype was detected many times. This chain uses TRBV4-3 with TRBJ2-3; 8 nucleotides align to TRBD2. Germline CDR1 LGHNA, CDR2 YSLEER. Losses at the gene ends were 2 bases for V and 1 base for J; bases not matched to a gene: 2. This CDR3 is 15 amino acids long. The CDR3 DNA is TGCGCCAGCAGCCAACGGGGGGGGGGCACAGATACGCAGTATTTT. Translating it yields CASSQRGGGTDTQYF.

Only a few counts were recorded for this clonotype. The rearrangement links TRBV15 to TRBJ2-5; 7 nucleotides agree with TRBD2. Looked up from germline, CDR1 is LNHNV and CDR2 is YYDKDF (reference sequence). The V gene end was trimmed by 8 bases and the J gene end by 2 bases; junction bases not matched to a gene: 5. The CDR3 spans 13 residues. CDR3 in DNA: TGTGCCACCTCTCCGGGACTACAAGAGACCCAGTACTTC. This translates into CATSPGLQETQYF.

The rearrangement links TRBV18 to TRBJ1-2; 9 nucleotides match TRBD1. The V and J ends lost 6 bases and 3 bases, in that order; junction bases with no gene match: 11. CDR1 and CDR2 from the germline V gene are KGHSH and LQKENI. This CDR3 is 16 amino acids long. In DNA, the CDR3 is TGTGCCAGCTCCCCCAAACAGGGGGCCTTCGACTATGGCTACACCTTC. The encoded protein is CASSPKQGAFDYGYTF.

This clonotype occurred a few times. The chain couples TRBV6-6 to TRBJ1-1; D not resolved. The ends were cut back, 7 bases at V and 4 bases at J, with 19 bases in the middle. Germline lookup yields CDR1 MNHNY and CDR2 SVGAGI (reference sequence). CDR3 size: 15 residues. CDR3 sequence (DNA): TGTGCCAGCACCACACCCAATACCCTGGGCACTGAAGCTTTCTTT. Encoded protein: CASTTPNTLGTEAFF.

This chain's CDR3 is CASSQDWHTEGNEQFF. The CDR3, as DNA: TGCGCCAGCAGCCAAGATTGGCATACAGAGGGCAATGAGCAGTTCTTC. The genes are TRBV4-1 and TRBJ2-1; D is perhaps TRBD2 (5 bases). Germline CDR1 and CDR2: MGHRA and YSYEKL. The CDR3 runs to 16 residues. Trimming left V 0 bases short and J 6 bases short, with 15 bases between.

This sequence joins TRBV9 and TRBJ1-2, with TRBD1 matching 9 bases. The CDR3 has 19 amino acids. Germline values: CDR1 SGDLS, CDR2 YYNGEE. V lost 3 bases and J lost 8; bases outside the gene matches: 23. CDR3 bases: TGTGCCAGCAGCGCGGGACCGGACAGGGGCACACCGGGGGGCTGGGGCTACACCTTC. Amino acid sequence: CASSAGPDRGTPGGWGYTF.

This clonotype was found a few times. This sequence joins TRBV9 and TRBJ2-7; TRBD1 might be the D (7 bases). The CDR3 has 14 amino acids. Trimming cost V 0 bases and J 4 bases, with 11 bases left between them. In germline, CDR1 is SGDLS, CDR2 YYNGEE. CDR3 sequence reads: CASSVAPGGYEQYF. CDR3 nucleotides: TGTGCCAGCAGCGTAGCACCAGGGGGGTACGAGCAGTACTTC.

A note on this clonotype: A much larger clonotype is one base distant, so this may be a read error. As DNA, the CDR3 is TGTGCCAGCAGCTTGCACAGAGAGACCCAGTACTTC. Its protein product is CASSLHRETQYF. This rearrangement joins TRBV7-9 to TRBJ2-5; D ambiguous. V was clipped by 3 bases and J by 4 bases, with 6 bases between them. The germline gives CDR1 SEHNR, CDR2 FQNEAQ (reference sequence). The CDR3 sequence is 12 residues long.

V is TRBV14 and J is TRBJ1-1; perhaps TRBD1 as D (5 bases). Trimming stripped 6 bases from V and 4 bases from J, with 18 bases between. The CDR3 runs to 15 residues. Per germline, CDR1 SGHDN and CDR2 FVKESK. Here the CDR3 DNA reads TGTGCCAGCAGTCCCAACGCAAGGGGAGGCACTGAAGCTTTCTTT. Protein sequence: CASSPNARGGTEAFF.

This clonotype has only a few counts. The CDR3 loop is CASSPGGVGEKLFF. In DNA, the CDR3 is TGCGCCAGCAGCCCCGGTGGAGTTGGTGAAAAACTGTTTTTT. V is TRBV5-1 and J is TRBJ1-4; no firm D call. Trimming shortened V by 4 bases and J by 7 bases, and 14 bases separated the two germline ends. The CDR3 totals 14 residues. Looked up from germline, CDR1 is SGHRS and CDR2 is YFSETQ.

This rearrangement joins TRBV27 to TRBJ1-1; the D is unclear. The CDR3 covers 14 residues. Germline V gene data show CDR1 as MNHEY and CDR2 as SMNVEV (reference sequence). V was cut by 6 bases and J by 0 bases, with 11 bases left in between. CDR3 DNA sequence: TGTGCCAGCAGCATCGTCGGTATGAACACTGAAGCTTTCTTT. It codes for CASSIVGMNTEAFF.

This clonotype was observed a handful of times. The chain links TRBV7-3 to TRBJ2-5, with 8 bases identical to TRBD2. Per germline, CDR1 SGHTA and CDR2 FQGTGA. There are 15 residues in the CDR3. The ends lost 5 bases at V and 9 bases at J; junction bases unmatched: 14. The CDR3 sequence: CASSEAGARQASQYF. In DNA form, the CDR3 reads TGTGCCAGCAGCGAAGCGGGGGCCCGGCAGGCGTCCCAGTACTTC.

The V call is TRBV20-1, the J call TRBJ2-3, with D perhaps TRBD1 or TRBD2 (5 bases each). Germline V gene lookup returns CDR1 DFQATT and CDR2 SNEGSKA (reference sequence). The CDR3 is made up of 17 amino acids. V lost 5 bases, J lost 0 bases, and 21 bases lay in between. The DNA for the CDR3 is TGCAGTGCTCTCCGGGGACCAAACATTGATAGCACAGATACGCAGTATTTT. It encodes CSALRGPNIDSTDTQYF.

The gene calls are TRBV6-2 or TRBV6-3 and TRBJ1-1, with no clear D. Germline loops: CDR1 MNHEY, CDR2 SVGEGT. Trimming took 2 bases from V and 3 from J, leaving 10 bases between them. This CDR3 is built from 14 residues. CDR3 DNA sequence: TGTGCCAGCAGTTACGTGGGCTGGGACACTGAAGCTTTCTTT. It yields the protein CASSYVGWDTEAFF.

The chain employs TRBV6-5 and TRBJ1-2; a weak D match, TRBD1 (5 bases). The CDR3 spans 13 residues. Germline V gives CDR1 MNHEY, CDR2 SVGAGI. Trimming pared 0 bases from V and 7 bases from J, leaving 9 bases between. CDR3 nucleotides: TGTGCCAGCAGTTACTCAGGGGATCCTGGCTACACCTTC. Translation: CASSYSGDPGYTF.

J is TRBJ1-2 and V is TRBV2; D is unclear. Germline lookup yields CDR1 SNHLY and CDR2 FYNNEI. V was cut by 6 bases and J by 2 bases, with 16 bases left in between. The CDR3 covers 15 residues. The CDR3 is CASRNSRITNYGYTF. Here the CDR3 DNA reads TGTGCCAGCAGAAATTCTCGGATCACGAACTATGGCTACACCTTC. The full variable domain, its missing parts supplied by reference TRBV2 and TRBJ1-2, is EPEVTQTPSHQVTQMGQEVILRCVPISNHLYFYWYRQILGQKVEFLVSFYNNEISEKSEIFDDQFSVERPDGSNFTLKIRSTKLEDSAMYFCASRNSRITNYGYTFGSGTRLTVV.

This chain joins TRBV7-6 and TRBJ1-4; D gene uncertain. V was trimmed by 5 bases and J by 8 bases, leaving 18 bases between them. The CDR3 is 15 residues long. The germline V gene encodes CDR1 SGHVS and CDR2 FNYEAQ. This chain's CDR3 is CASSHYQDFNEKLFF. For the CDR3, the DNA is TGTGCCAGCAGCCATTATCAAGACTTTAACGAAAAACTGTTTTTT.

This clonotype was counted only a few times. The genes are TRBV18 and TRBJ1-5; a possible D gene is TRBD1 (5 bases). Looked up from germline, CDR1 is KGHSH and CDR2 is LQKENI. The V gene lost 0 bases and the J gene lost 1 base, with 16 bases spanning the gap. The CDR3 spans 18 residues. CDR3 sequence reads: CASSPPGTPVGSNQPQHF. As DNA, the CDR3 is TGTGCCAGCTCACCACCGGGGACTCCAGTCGGAAGCAATCAGCCCCAGCATTTT.

The table lists this clonotype with many counts. The chain employs TRBV5-6 and TRBJ2-5; the match to TRBD1 covers 9 bases. Germline assignment: CDR1 SGHDT and CDR2 YYEEEE. The CDR3 is 16 amino acids. Trimming at V came to 3 bases and at J to 0 bases, leaving 6 bases not matched to a gene. The CDR3 here is CASSSGQGPYQETQYF. CDR3 DNA: TGTGCCAGCAGCTCGGGACAGGGACCTTACCAAGAGACCCAGTACTTC.

This clonotype was seen a handful of times. The rearrangement links TRBV12-3 or TRBV12-4 to TRBJ1-1, with D perhaps TRBD1 (6 bases). This CDR3 comprises 13 residues. Trimming left V 6 bases short and J 8 bases short, with 16 bases between. DNA for the CDR3: TGTGCCAGCAGACTTCGGACAGTCAAGGAAGCTTTCTTT. It specifies CASRLRTVKEAFF.

The rearrangement joins TRBV18 to TRBJ2-7; TRBD1 matches 7 bases. Losses at the gene ends were 6 bases for V and 5 bases for J; bases not matched to a gene: 10. Germline CDR1 and CDR2: KGHSH and LQKENI. CDR3 length: 14 residues. The CDR3 DNA is TGTGCCAGCTCCCCCCGACAGGGCCTCGACGAGCAGTACTTC. Translation gives CASSPRQGLDEQYF.

The sample holds a few counts of this clonotype. The chain combines TRBV11-2 with TRBJ1-4, with 10 bases aligning to TRBD1. The germline gives CDR1 SGHAT, CDR2 FQNNGV. The CDR3 spans 14 residues. The V and J ends lost 5 bases and 6 bases, in that order; junction bases with no gene match: 3. The DNA of the CDR3 is TGTGCCAGCAGCAATGACAGGGGGCATGAAAAACTGTTTTTT. The encoded protein is CASSNDRGHEKLFF.

This clonotype came up many times. The chain combines TRBV12-3 or TRBV12-4 with TRBJ1-2; no reliable D call. This CDR3 is built from 13 residues. V lost 6 bases to trimming and J lost 8 bases, with 16 bases between them. The CDR3 DNA is TGTGCCAGCAGCCACGGACTGTTAAGCGGCTACACCTTC. Encoded protein: CASSHGLLSGYTF.

This clonotype was observed a few times. The chain recombines TRBV9 with TRBJ2-1, with a possible D match to TRBD1 (5 bases). Germline V gene sequence: CDR1 SGDLS, CDR2 YYNGEE. The CDR3 covers 14 residues. The ends were cut back, 0 bases at V and 11 bases at J, with 15 bases in the middle. CDR3 coding DNA: TGTGCCAGCAGCGTAGACCACCAACAGGAGCAGCAGTTCTTC. Protein product: CASSVDHQQEQQFF.

The rearrangement joins TRBV6-2 or TRBV6-3 to TRBJ2-5, with a weak D call TRBD2 (5 bases). There are 13 residues in the CDR3. Germline CDR1 is MNHEY and CDR2 is SVGEGT. V dropped 6 bases and J dropped 5 bases, with 13 bases sitting between them. CDR3 protein: CASRRTGVETQYF. In nucleotides, the CDR3 is TGTGCCAGCAGGAGGACTGGGGTGGAGACCCAGTACTTC.